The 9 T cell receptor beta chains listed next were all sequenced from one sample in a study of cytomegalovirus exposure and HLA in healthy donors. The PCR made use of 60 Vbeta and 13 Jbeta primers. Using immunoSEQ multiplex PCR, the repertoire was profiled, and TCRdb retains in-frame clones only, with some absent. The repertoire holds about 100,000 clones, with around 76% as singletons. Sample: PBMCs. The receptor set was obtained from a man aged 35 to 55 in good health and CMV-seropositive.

CDR3 loop: CASSQGAGGFANTEAFF. For the CDR3, the DNA is TGTGCCAGCAGCCAGGGCGCCGGGGGTTTTGCGAACACTGAAGCTTTCTTT. The chain links TRBV28 to TRBJ1-1, with a tentative D call TRBD1 (5 bases). Germline CDR1 and CDR2: MDHEN and SYDVKM. The CDR3 runs to 17 residues. V was trimmed by 6 bases and J by 1 base, leaving 21 bases between them. Complete variable domain (other parts from reference TRBV28 and TRBJ1-1): DVKVTQSSRYLVKRTGEKVFLECVQDMDHENMFWYRQDPGLGLRLIYFSYDVKMKEKGDIPEGYSVSREKKERFSLILESASTNQTSMYLCASSQGAGGFANTEAFFGQGTRLTVV.

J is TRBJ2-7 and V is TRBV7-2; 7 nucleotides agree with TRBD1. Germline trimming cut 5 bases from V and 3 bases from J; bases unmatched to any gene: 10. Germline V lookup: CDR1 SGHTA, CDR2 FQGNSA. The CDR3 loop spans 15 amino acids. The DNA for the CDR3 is TGTGCCAGCAGCCCAGCAGCGTCAGGGGGCTACGAGCAGTACTTC. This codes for CASSPAASGGYEQYF.

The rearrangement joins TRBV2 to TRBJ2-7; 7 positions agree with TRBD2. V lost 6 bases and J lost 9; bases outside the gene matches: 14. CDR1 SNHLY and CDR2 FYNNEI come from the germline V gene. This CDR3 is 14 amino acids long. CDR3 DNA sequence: TGTGCCAGCAGGGGGGGGAGCGGGGCCCTTGGGCAGTACTTC. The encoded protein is CASRGGSGALGQYF.

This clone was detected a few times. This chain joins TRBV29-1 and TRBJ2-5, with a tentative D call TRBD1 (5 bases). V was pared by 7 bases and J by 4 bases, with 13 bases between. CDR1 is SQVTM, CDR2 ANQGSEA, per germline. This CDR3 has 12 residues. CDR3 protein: CSDHDSTETQYF. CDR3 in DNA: TGCAGCGACCACGACAGCACAGAGACCCAGTACTTC.

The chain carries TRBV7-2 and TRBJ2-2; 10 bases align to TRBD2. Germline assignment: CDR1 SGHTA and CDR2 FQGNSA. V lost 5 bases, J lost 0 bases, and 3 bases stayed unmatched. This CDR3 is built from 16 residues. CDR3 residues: CASSITSGTNTGELFF. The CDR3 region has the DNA TGTGCCAGCAGCATAACTAGCGGGACGAACACCGGGGAGCTGTTTTTT.

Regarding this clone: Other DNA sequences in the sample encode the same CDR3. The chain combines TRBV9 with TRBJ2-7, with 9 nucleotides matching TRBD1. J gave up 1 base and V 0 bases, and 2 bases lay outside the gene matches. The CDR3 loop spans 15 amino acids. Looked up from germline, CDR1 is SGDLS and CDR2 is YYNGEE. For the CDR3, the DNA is TGTGCCAGCAGCGTAGGTGGGACAGGGTCCTACGAGCAGTACTTC. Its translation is CASSVGGTGSYEQYF. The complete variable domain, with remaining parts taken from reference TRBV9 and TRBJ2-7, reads DSGVTQTPKHLITATGQRVTLRCSPRSGDLSVYWYQQSLDQGLQFLIQYYNGEERAKGNILERFSAQQFPDLHSELNLSSLELGDSALYFCASSVGGTGSYEQYFGPGTRLTVT.

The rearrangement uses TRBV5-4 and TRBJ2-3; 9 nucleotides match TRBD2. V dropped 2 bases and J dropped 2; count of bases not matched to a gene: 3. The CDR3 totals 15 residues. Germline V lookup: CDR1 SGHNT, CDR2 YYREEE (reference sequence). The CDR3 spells CASSLAGGLTDTQYF. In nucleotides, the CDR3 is TGTGCCAGCAGCTTAGCGGGGGGCCTCACAGATACGCAGTATTTT. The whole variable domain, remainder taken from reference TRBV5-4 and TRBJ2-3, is ETGVTQSPTHLIKTRGQQVTLRCSSQSGHNTVSWYQQALGQGPQFIFQYYREEENGRGNFPPRFSGLQFPNYSSELNVNALELDDSALYLCASSLAGGLTDTQYFGPGTRLTVL.

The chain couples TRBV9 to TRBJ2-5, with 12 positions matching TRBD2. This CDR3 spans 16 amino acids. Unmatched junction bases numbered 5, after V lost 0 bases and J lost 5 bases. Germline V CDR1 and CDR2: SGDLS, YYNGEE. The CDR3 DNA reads TGTGCCAGCAGCGTAGCCAGACTAGCGGGAGTTGAGACCCAGTACTTC. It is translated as CASSVARLAGVETQYF.

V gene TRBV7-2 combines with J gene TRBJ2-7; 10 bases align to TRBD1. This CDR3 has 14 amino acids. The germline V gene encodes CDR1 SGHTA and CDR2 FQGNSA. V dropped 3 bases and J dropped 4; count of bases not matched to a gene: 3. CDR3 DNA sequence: TGTGCCAGCAGCTTCGGGACAGGGGAATACGAGCAGTACTTC. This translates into CASSFGTGEYEQYF. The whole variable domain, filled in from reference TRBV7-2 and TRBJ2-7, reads GAGVSQSPSNKVTEKGKDVELRCDPISGHTALYWYRQSLGQGLEFLIYFQGNSAPDKSGLPSDRFSAERTGGSVSTLTIQRTQQEDSAVYLCASSFGTGEYEQYFGPGTRLTVT.